This T cell receptor beta chain derives from a study of shared clonotypes between healthy human individuals (dated by TCRdb to the early 2020s). Some background on the complete study: A few men and a couple of women, aged 18 to 49 years, made up the cohort. Per donor, three plates each were used for CD4 naive and CD4 memory, two for CD8 naive, and one for CD8 memory. The study deeply sequenced blood TCR repertoires of several healthy adults to estimate repertoire size and the extent of clonotype sharing between individuals. To increase sequencing depth and limit assay-specific biases, TCR repertoire library preparation and sequencing were carried out by different laboratories using diverse techniques. Each donor's leukapheresis produced roughly between roughly 0.9 and 9 billion PBMCs. Study-wide conclusions, independent of this receptor: Based on pairwise subsampling, the degree of clonotype sharing among donors was expected to be affected by sequencing depth. Sampling was restricted to blood, and TCR repertoires in tissue are likely to differ from TCR repertoires in blood. Across four donors, approximately 4.6% of naive CD4, more than 3% of naive CD8, about 2% of memory CD4, and around 0.4% of memory CD8 clonotypes were shared. Estimated clonotype richness was generally larger for naive than for memory subsets. The small number of donors limited the genetic and exposure-history diversity represented. Incomplete sequencing was indicated by rarefaction of sorted-subset datasets, despite the large sequencing depth. Compared with non-shared clonotypes, the clonotypes found in all four sorted-subset donors had higher generation probabilities.

CDR1 and CDR2 are read off the germline V gene as SGHVS and FQNEAQ. Ends trimmed: V by 5 bases, J by 5 bases; bases unmatched to a gene: 10. Including cysteine and phenylalanine, the CDR3 has 16 amino acids. The read is trimmed to its CDR3 DNA, 48 bases read in frame from base 1. Using the deep immunoSEQ assay, multiplex PCR amplified TCR CDR3 regions from genomic DNA. Extracted genomic DNA from each cell subset was spread evenly across all wells of several immunoSEQ 96-well plates, with each plate serving as a replicate. Each replicate PCR for sorted subsets received around 210 ng genomic DNA, equal to around 32,000 T cell genomes. Purified libraries were quantified with a Qubit 3.0 fluorometer, sized on a Bioanalyzer 2100, and re-quantified with the KAPA Library Quantification kit. Every immunoSEQ 96-well plate was sequenced on a separate single-read 150-cycle Illumina NextSeq 550 flow cell. In the source study's methods: Because the immunoSEQ output included only junctional sequences and no quality scores, the filtering could not be the same as the filtering used for full-length reads. Sequences were annotated with PyIR, a Python wrapper for IgBLAST v1.9, using IMGT germline references to assign V/J genes and CDR3. Reads with weak V/J assignments (E-value above 1e-6), missing CDR3, stop codons, out-of-frame junctions, or ambiguous translated residues were removed. V3J clonotypes were defined by identical inferred V gene, J gene, and CDR3 amino acid sequence. The percentage overlap between two repertoires was calculated by dividing the number of shared unique clonotypes by the size of the smaller repertoire. Three approaches were used to assess repertoire richness: RTK rarefaction, the Chao1 estimator, and Recon v2.1 estimates of unobserved clonotypes. OLGA was used to compute generation probabilities for all TCRbeta clonotypes that the gDNA method yielded from a few donors. This is the immuneACCESS table as TCRdb keeps it, with only in-frame sequences that have V and J called. A part of the clones is gone; compared with another copy, unresolved V genes explain less than half, and the rest is unexplained. Clonal size and the V and J genes are those of that table, whereas D and trimming came from the DNA. This sample is represented by some 2,100,000 clones; approximately 96% of them were singletons. In total, the top ten clones hold less than 0.15% of the sample.

Donors were healthy HIV-negative adults with no recently reported acute infections or vaccinations. Every donor was a Caucasian adult living in Nashville, Tennessee, USA. Magnetic negative selection was used to enrich CD4+ T cells, after which naive cells were positively selected on CD45RA and the negative fraction became the memory subset. After blood collection by leukapheresis, PBMCs were isolated using Ficoll-Histopaque density gradient centrifugation and then cryopreserved in the vapor phase of liquid nitrogen. Purity and quantity of every magnetically sorted T cell population were checked by analytical flow cytometry. Genomic DNA was isolated from every sorted fraction and measured by UV absorbance on a Nanodrop 2000c. With regard to this clone: There is no known antigen for this receptor. Nothing much larger sits one base from this clone, and base qualities are not available.

The sequence links TRBV7-8 to TRBJ2-5; 11 middle bases align to TRBD2. This receptor was identified in a man younger than 35 in good health. The sequencing sample was made of naive CD4+ T cells sorted from blood. The cell subset or site label corresponds to: CD45RA+ positively selected. The CDR3 amino acid sequence is: CASSGRLAGRRETQYF. The DNA sequence follows: TGTGCCAGCAGCGGTCGACTAGCGGGGAGAAGGGAGACCCAGTACTTC. Full variable domain (CDR3 extended with the reference TRBV7-8 and TRBJ2-5 proteins): GAGVSQSPRYKVAKRGQDVALRCDPISGHVSLFWYQQALGQGPEFLTYFQNEAQLDKSGLPSDRFFAERPEGSVSTLKIQRTQQEDSAVYLCASSGRLAGRRETQYFGPGTRLLVL.